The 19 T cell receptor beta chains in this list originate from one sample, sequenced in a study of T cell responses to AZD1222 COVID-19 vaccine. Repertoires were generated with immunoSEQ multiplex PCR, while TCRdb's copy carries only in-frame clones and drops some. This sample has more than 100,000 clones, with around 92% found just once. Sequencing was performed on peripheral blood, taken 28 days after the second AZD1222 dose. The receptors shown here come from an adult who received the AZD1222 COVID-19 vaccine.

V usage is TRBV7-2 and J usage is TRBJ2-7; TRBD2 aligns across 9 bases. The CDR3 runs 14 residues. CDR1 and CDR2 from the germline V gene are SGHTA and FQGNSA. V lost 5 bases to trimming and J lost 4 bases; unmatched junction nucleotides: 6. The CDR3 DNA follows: TGTGCCAGCAGCCCTGGACTAGCGAGTTACGAGCAGTACTTC. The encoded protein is CASSPGLASYEQYF. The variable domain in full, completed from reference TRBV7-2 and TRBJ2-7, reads GAGVSQSPSNKVTEKGKDVELRCDPISGHTALYWYRQSLGQGLEFLIYFQGNSAPDKSGLPSDRFSAERTGGSVSTLTIQRTQQEDSAVYLCASSPGLASYEQYFGPGTRLTVT.

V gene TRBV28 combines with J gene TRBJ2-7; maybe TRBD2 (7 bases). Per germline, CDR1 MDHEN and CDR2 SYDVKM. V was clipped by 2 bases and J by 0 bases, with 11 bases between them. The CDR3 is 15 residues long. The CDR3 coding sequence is TGTGCCAGCAGTTTACAGGGGAGGGCCTCCTACGAGCAGTACTTC. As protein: CASSLQGRASYEQYF.

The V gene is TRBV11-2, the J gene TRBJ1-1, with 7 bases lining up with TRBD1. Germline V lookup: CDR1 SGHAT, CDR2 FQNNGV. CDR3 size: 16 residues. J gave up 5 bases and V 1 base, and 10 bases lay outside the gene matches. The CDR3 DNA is TGTGCCAGCAGCTTAGGCTTGACAGGGAAGTGGACTGAAGCTTTCTTT. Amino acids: CASSLGLTGKWTEAFF.

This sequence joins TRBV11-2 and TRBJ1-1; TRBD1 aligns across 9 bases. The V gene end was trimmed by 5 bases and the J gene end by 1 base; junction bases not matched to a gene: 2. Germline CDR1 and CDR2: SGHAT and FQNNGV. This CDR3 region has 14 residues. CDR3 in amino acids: CASSPGQGNTEAFF. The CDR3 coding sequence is TGTGCCAGCAGCCCGGGACAGGGGAACACTGAAGCTTTCTTT.

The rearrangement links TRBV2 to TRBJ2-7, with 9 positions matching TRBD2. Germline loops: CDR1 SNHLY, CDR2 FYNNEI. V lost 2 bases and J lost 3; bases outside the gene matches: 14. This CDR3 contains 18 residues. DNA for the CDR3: TGTGCCAGCAGTGAAATGATCTTGCGGGAGGGAGAGAGCTACGAGCAGTACTTC. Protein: CASSEMILREGESYEQYF.

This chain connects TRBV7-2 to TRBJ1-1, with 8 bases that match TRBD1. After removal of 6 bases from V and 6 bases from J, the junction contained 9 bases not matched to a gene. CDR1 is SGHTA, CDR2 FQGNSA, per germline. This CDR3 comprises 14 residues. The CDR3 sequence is CASRSDRASAEAFF. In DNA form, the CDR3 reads TGTGCCAGCAGGTCGGACAGGGCGTCTGCTGAAGCTTTCTTT.

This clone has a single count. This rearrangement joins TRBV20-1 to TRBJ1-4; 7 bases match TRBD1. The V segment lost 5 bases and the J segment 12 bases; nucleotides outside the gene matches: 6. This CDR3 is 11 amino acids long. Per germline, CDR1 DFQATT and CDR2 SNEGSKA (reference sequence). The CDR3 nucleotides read TGCAGTGCTCCTTTGGACAGGCAACTGTTTTTT. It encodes CSAPLDRQLFF.

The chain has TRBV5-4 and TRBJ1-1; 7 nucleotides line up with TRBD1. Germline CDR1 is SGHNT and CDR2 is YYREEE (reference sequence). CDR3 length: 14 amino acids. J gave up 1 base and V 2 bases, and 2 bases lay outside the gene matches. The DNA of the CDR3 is TGTGCCAGCAGCTTCCGGGACAGGAACACTGAAGCTTTCTTT. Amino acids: CASSFRDRNTEAFF. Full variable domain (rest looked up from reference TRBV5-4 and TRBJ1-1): ETGVTQSPTHLIKTRGQQVTLRCSSQSGHNTVSWYQQALGQGPQFIFQYYREEENGRGNFPPRFSGLQFPNYSSELNVNALELDDSALYLCASSFRDRNTEAFFGQGTRLTVV.

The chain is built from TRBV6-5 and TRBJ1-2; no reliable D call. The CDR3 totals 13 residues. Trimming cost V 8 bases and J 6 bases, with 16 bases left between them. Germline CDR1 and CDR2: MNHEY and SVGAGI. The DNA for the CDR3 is TGTGCCAGCCTACGAACATGGGAAGATGGCTACACCTTC. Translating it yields CASLRTWEDGYTF.

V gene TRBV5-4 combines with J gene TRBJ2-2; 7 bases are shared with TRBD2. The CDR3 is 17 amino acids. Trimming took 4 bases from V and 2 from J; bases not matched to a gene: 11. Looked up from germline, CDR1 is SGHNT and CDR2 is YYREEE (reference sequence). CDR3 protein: CASSPGSSGRNTGELFF. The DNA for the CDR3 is TGTGCCAGCAGCCCGGGATCTAGCGGAAGAAACACCGGGGAGCTGTTTTTT. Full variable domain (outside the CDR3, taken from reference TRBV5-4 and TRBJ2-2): ETGVTQSPTHLIKTRGQQVTLRCSSQSGHNTVSWYQQALGQGPQFIFQYYREEENGRGNFPPRFSGLQFPNYSSELNVNALELDDSALYLCASSPGSSGRNTGELFFGEGSRLTVL.

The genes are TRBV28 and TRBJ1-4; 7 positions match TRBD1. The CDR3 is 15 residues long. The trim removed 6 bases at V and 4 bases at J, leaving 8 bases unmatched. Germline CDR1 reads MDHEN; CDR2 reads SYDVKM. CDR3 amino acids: CASSPQGGNNEKLFF. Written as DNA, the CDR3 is TGTGCCAGCAGCCCTCAGGGGGGGAATAATGAAAAACTGTTTTTT.

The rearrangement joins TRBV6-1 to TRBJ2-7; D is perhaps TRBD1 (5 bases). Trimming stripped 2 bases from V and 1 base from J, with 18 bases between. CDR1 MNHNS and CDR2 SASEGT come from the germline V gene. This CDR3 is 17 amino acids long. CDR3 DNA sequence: TGTGCCAGCAGTGAAACGGGCAGTCCAGGGTGGTCCTACGAGCAGTACTTC. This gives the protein CASSETGSPGWSYEQYF.

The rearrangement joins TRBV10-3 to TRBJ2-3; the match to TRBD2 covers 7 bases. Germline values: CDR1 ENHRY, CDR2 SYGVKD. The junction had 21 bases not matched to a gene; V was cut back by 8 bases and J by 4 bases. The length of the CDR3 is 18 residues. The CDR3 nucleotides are TGTGCCATCTCGGCCCGCGGACTAGTACAATCGAAGGCAGATACGCAGTATTTT. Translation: CAISARGLVQSKADTQYF.

CDR3 nucleotide sequence: TGTGCCAGCAGCCAATACCACAGGGAATCTGGAAACACCATATATTTT. Its translation is CASSQYHRESGNTIYF. The rearrangement joins TRBV16 to TRBJ1-3; D might be TRBD1 (6 bases). Germline lookup yields CDR1 KGHSY and CDR2 FQNENV. The length of the CDR3 is 16 residues. Deletions cut 1 base from V and 1 base from J, with 11 bases between.

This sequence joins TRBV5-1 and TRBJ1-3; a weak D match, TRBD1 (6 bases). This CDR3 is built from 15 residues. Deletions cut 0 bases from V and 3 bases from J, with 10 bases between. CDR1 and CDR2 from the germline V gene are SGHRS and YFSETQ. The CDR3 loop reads CASSLDGGSGNTIYF. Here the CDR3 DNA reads TGCGCCAGCAGCTTGGATGGGGGCAGTGGAAACACCATATATTTT.

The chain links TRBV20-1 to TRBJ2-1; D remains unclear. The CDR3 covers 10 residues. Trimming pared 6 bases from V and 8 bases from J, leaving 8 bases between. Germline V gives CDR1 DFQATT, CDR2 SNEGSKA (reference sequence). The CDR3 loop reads CSAWGDEQFF. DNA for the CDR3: TGCAGTGCCTGGGGTGATGAGCAGTTCTTC.

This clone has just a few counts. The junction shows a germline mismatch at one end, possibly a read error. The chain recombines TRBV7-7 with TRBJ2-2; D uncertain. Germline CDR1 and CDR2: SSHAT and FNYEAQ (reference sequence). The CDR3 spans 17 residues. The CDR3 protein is CASSLSPKAENTGELFF. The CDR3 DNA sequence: TGTGCTAGCAGCTTATCTCCCAAGGCCGAGAACACCGGGGAGCTGTTTTTT.

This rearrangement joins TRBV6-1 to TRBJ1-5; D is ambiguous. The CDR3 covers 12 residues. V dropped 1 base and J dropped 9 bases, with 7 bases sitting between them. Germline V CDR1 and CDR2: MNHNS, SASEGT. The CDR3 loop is CASSEVPRPQHF. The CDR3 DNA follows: TGTGCCAGCAGTGAAGTCCCCCGGCCCCAGCATTTT.

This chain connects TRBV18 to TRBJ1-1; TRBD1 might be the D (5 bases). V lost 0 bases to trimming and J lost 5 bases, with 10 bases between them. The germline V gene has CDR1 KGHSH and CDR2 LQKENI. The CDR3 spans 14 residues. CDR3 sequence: CASSPPGGGTEAFF. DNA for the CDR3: TGTGCCAGCTCACCACCGGGGGGAGGGACTGAAGCTTTCTTT. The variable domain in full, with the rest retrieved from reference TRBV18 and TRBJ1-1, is NAGVMQNPRHLVRRRGQEARLRCSPMKGHSHVYWYRQLPEEGLKFMVYLQKENIIDESGMPKERFSAEFPKEGPSILRIQQVVRGDSAAYFCASSPPGGGTEAFFGQGTRLTVV.